This TCR beta chain was obtained from a study of long-term antiretroviral therapy in people with HIV. Study-level results: Participants lacked recorded data on ART adherence, viral resistance or therapy changes. CDR3 lengths in HIV samples spanned a narrower range than controls.

Sequencing relied on immunoSEQ assay v3.0, run at survey level. Sequencing was designed to cover roughly 35,000-50,000 T-cell genomes in each sample. Repertoires were generated with immunoSEQ multiplex PCR, while TCRdb's copy carries only in-frame clones and drops some. The table records some 26,000 clones, around 86% of them present only once. This clone is judged large. Its antigen is not identified. The sequences come from unsorted PBMCs, collected roughly 2.6 years after starting antiretroviral therapy. This receptor was identified in a man between 35 and 55 years old with HIV.

The CDR3 coding sequence is TGTGCCAGCAGTTACTCGTATGAGCAGTTCTTC. Protein sequence: CASSYSYEQFF. The chain couples TRBV6-5 to TRBJ2-1, with D uncertain. V lost 0 bases and J 8 bases, leaving 2 bases between the germline ends. Germline V gives CDR1 MNHEY, CDR2 SVGAGI. The CDR3 loop spans 11 amino acids.